This section outlines one TCR beta chain sequence together with its context. This clone's antigen is unknown. Base-call qualities are not available, and no considerably larger clone is one nucleotide away. Via the germline V gene, CDR1 is MGHRA and CDR2 YSYEKL. The junction shows trimming of 0 bases on V and 2 bases on J, and the gene matches do not reach 6 bases of it. The CDR3 runs 17 amino acids, cysteine and phenylalanine included. Only the CDR3 part of the read is kept: 51 bases, read in frame from the first base. This record comes from a study of blood T cells in healthy people across ages (dated by TCRdb to between 2015 and 2016). In the study overall: Template switching captured roughly one uniquely barcoded TCR beta cDNA molecule per two T cells in model experiments. Donors were grouped into four age groups: young (average roughly 17 years), middle-aged (roughly 37), aged (approximately 67) and long-lived (around 82). To avoid experimental bias, donors of different ages were spread randomly across the sequencing lanes. For two donors (one aged 18 to 30 and one aged 80 or older), the study analyzed two additional independent replicas of 1 million unique cDNA reads from the same blood draw. Using deep sequencing normalized with unique cDNA molecular identifiers, the study measured how TCR beta repertoire diversity changes with age. What the study reported, not specific to this receptor: Estimates of total diversity based on one million sequenced T cells were regarded as lower bounds and as underestimates. Conclusive comparison of naive and antigen-experienced compartments was prevented by the profiling of bulk unsorted PBMCs. Compared with the aged group, the long-lived group had more naive CD4+ T cells, fewer expanded clones and increased TCR diversity, a pattern suggesting age selection. As age increased, observed TCR beta diversity per million T cells dropped in a roughly linear way, and a significant reduction was already evident by age 40. The CMV infection status of donors was not known, potentially confounding age-related changes in expanded clonotypes. The percentage of naive T cells measured by flow cytometry correlated strongly with observed TCR beta diversity.

Systemically healthy Caucasian individuals from Russia, some 38 in total and aged roughly 6 to 100 years, were included as donors. Each donor gave approximately 10 milliliters of peripheral blood, collected into EDTA-treated Vacutainer tubes. Ficoll-Paque density-gradient centrifugation was used to isolate PBMCs, with at least 7 million obtained per sample. Total RNA was extracted from PBMCs with Trizol reagent, with at least 5.5 micrograms obtained per sample. The percentages of naive CD45RAhigh/CD27high T cells were determined by flow cytometry on a PBMC aliquot from every donor. Libraries were made using 5' RACE. Sequencer: Illumina HiSeq 2500. A second PCR of 7 to 11 cycles was performed with a sample-barcoded 5' primer and a J-beta primer mix. A unique molecular identifier was introduced onto each TCR beta cDNA molecule by a template-switch 5' adaptor carrying 12 random nucleotides. Each sample yielded at least 2.5 million CDR3-containing paired-end reads. The Mint cDNA synthesis kit, primed by a TRBC-specific oligonucleotide, was used to synthesize first-strand cDNA from all RNA. Following uracil-DNA glycosylase treatment, all cDNA underwent a first 18-cycle PCR with the universal primers M1SS and BC2_uni_R. Per the source publication's procedure: Normalization of each sample was performed by random selection of 1 million high-quality reads, each carrying a distinct molecular identifier. Reads sharing molecular identifiers were discarded rather than binned into consensus sequences. MiTCR, set to a Q25 quality threshold and the strictest error-elimination algorithm, was used for CDR3 identification, clonotype clustering and error correction. A nonparametric unseen species model with Euler transformation was used to estimate lower-bound total TCR beta diversity. The raw public data were reprocessed by TCRdb itself: fastp quality trimming at Q25, MiXCR clonotype calling, in-frame beta chains only. Every entry covers one CDR3 protein and lists the most common genes and DNA from its rows. These V and J calls are TCRdb output, not the study's own analysis. This sample holds under 2 million distinct CDR3 sequences; 34% were observed only once. 11% of the sample rests with the top ten.

This chain joins TRBV4-1 to TRBJ2-2; 7 bases in the junction line up with TRBD2. This TCR was recovered from a woman aged 25-40 years in good health. Sequencing input: blood. The CDR3 reads CASSQELTGGNTGELFF. The DNA is TGCGCCAGCAGCCAAGAATTAACGGGGGGTAACACCGGGGAGCTGTTTTTT.